A selection of T cell receptor beta chains follows, all from one sample in a study of blood T cells in healthy people across ages. TCRdb re-derived calls from the 5' RACE reads in MiXCR, one entry per CDR3 protein. The sample records 1.5 million to 2 million distinct CDR3 sequences, around half being singletons. Source material: blood. The receptor source for this set is a woman aged 40 to 50 in good health. CDR3s include the opening cysteine and the closing phenylalanine or tryptophan. The D gene is left open where the match is weak. Clone size, where shown, is once, few, many, or a class for clones that have expanded.

CDR3 protein | CDR3 DNA | V gene | clone size | J gene | D gene
CASSPWDHDNEQFF | TGTGCCAGCAGCCCCTGGGACCATGACAATGAGCAGTTCTTC | TRBV5-6 | few | TRBJ2-1 | NA
CASSASGLAGGPDTQYF | TGTGCCAGCAGCGCGTCGGGACTAGCGGGGGGGCCAGATACGCAGTATTTT | TRBV7-9 | NA | TRBJ2-3 | TRBD2
CSARATGTKGYTF | TGCAGTGCTAGGGCTACAGGGACTAAGGGCTACACCTTC | TRBV20-1 | few | TRBJ1-2 | NA
CASSYSRGRDYGYTF | TGTGCCAGCAGTTATTCGCGGGGGCGCGACTATGGCTACACCTTC | TRBV7-9 | NA | TRBJ1-2 | NA
CSASPQTNQPQHF | TGCAGTGCTAGTCCCCAGACCAATCAGCCCCAGCATTTT | TRBV20-1 | NA | TRBJ1-5 | NA
CASRSGGAGTDTQYF | TGTGCCAGCAGATCCGGGGGGGCCGGGACAGATACGCAGTATTTT | TRBV6-2/TRBV6-3 | NA | TRBJ2-3 | TRBD2
CASSQAGGGVPEQYF | TGCGCCAGCAGCCAAGCAGGGGGCGGGGTCCCCGAGCAGTACTTC | TRBV4-1 | NA | TRBJ2-7 | TRBD1
CASSLGVVTNEKLFF | TGCGCCAGCAGCTTGGGGGTTGTAACTAATGAAAAACTGTTTTTT | TRBV5-1 | NA | TRBJ1-4 | NA
CASSQEASGVMDTQYF | TGCGCCAGCAGCCAAGAGGCTAGCGGGGTTATGGATACGCAGTATTTT | TRBV4-1 | NA | TRBJ2-3 | TRBD2
CASSHTGGAGYEQYF | TGTGCCAGCTCGCACACAGGGGGCGCGGGTTACGAGCAGTACTTC | TRBV2 | few | TRBJ2-7 | TRBD1
CASSYSGLGRYGYTF | TGTGCCAGCAGTTACTCGGGATTAGGGCGCTATGGCTACACCTTC | TRBV6-5 | NA | TRBJ1-2 | NA
CASRQGASTYSETQYF | TGTGCCAGCAGACAGGGAGCTAGCACCTATTCTGAGACCCAGTACTTC | TRBV28 | NA | TRBJ2-5 | NA
CASSPEEHYGYTF | TGTGCCAGCAGCCCAGAGGAGCACTATGGCTACACCTTC | TRBV6-2/TRBV6-3 | once | TRBJ1-2 | NA
CASSLAAEGVETQYF | TGCGCCAGCAGCTTGGCCGCTGAGGGAGTAGAGACCCAGTACTTC | TRBV5-1 | NA | TRBJ2-5 | NA
CASSLVSTGRQETQYF | TGTGCCAGCAGCTTGGTTAGTACAGGGAGGCAAGAGACCCAGTACTTC | TRBV5-6 | NA | TRBJ2-5 | NA
CATSRTGGYNEQFF | TGTGCCACCAGTCGGACAGGGGGTTACAATGAGCAGTTCTTC | TRBV24-1 | NA | TRBJ2-1 | TRBD1
CASLQGQTNYGYTF | TGTGCCAGCTTACAGGGACAGACTAACTATGGCTACACCTTC | TRBV5-6 | NA | TRBJ1-2 | TRBD1